These T cell receptor beta chains were read from a single sample in a study of cytomegalovirus exposure and HLA in healthy donors. Measured with immunoSEQ multiplex PCR; TCRdb has only the in-frame clones, and not every one. The sample data list about 42,000 clones. Sequencing was performed on PBMCs. The receptors originated from a man aged 25 to 45 in good health and CMV-seronegative. CDR3s include the opening cysteine and the closing phenylalanine or tryptophan. A D gene is named only where the DNA matches it firmly.

CDR3 protein	CDR3 DNA	V gene	J gene	CDR3 length	D gene
CASSDYSYEQYF	TGCGCCAGCAGTGACTACTCCTACGAGCAGTACTTC	TRBV10-1	TRBJ2-7	12	-
CATQREYRTDTQYF	TGTGCCACCCAGCGGGAGTATCGCACAGATACGCAGTATTTT	TRBV27	TRBJ2-3	14	TRBD2
CASSMGQGATEAFF	TGTGCCAGCTCAATGGGACAGGGGGCAACTGAAGCTTTCTTT	TRBV18	TRBJ1-1	14	TRBD1
CASSVFQGGYGYTF	TGTGCCAGCAGTGTGTTTCAGGGCGGCTATGGCTACACCTTC	TRBV6-1	TRBJ1-2	14	-
CASIFKLPDSPLHF	TGTGCCAGCATCTTTAAACTCCCGGATTCACCCCTCCACTTT	TRBV6-6	TRBJ1-6	14	-
CASSEARRGRDYGYTF	TGTGCCAGCAGTGAAGCGAGGAGGGGGCGCGACTATGGCTACACCTTC	TRBV6-1	TRBJ1-2	16	TRBD1
CSVRTANNEKLFF	TGCAGCGTCCGGACAGCTAACAATGAAAAACTGTTTTTT	TRBV29-1	TRBJ1-4	13	-
CASSLDTGGAFF	TGCGCCAGCAGCTTGGATACAGGGGGAGCTTTCTTT	TRBV5-1	TRBJ1-1	12	TRBD1
CASSLGQGGYGYTF	TGTGCCAGCAGCCTAGGACAGGGAGGCTATGGCTACACCTTC	TRBV5-4	TRBJ1-2	14	TRBD1
CASSIDRVGYGYTF	TGTGCCAGTAGTATTGACAGGGTCGGCTATGGCTACACCTTC	TRBV19	TRBJ1-2	14	TRBD1
CASSLAPRGENTEAFF	TGTGCCAGCAGCTTGGCCCCCCGGGGTGAGAACACTGAAGCTTTCTTT	TRBV5-8	TRBJ1-1	16	-
CAWSVSQGYTF	TGTGCCTGGAGTGTTAGTCAAGGCTACACCTTC	TRBV30	TRBJ1-2	11	-
CAWSVLRETEAFF	TGTGCCTGGAGTGTACTAAGAGAAACTGAAGCTTTCTTT	TRBV30	TRBJ1-1	13	-
CATSKGAELSTDTQYF	TGTGCCACCAGCAAAGGAGCGGAGCTTAGCACAGATACGCAGTATTTT	TRBV15	TRBJ2-3	16	-
CASSSRASSHYEQYF	TGTGCCAGCAGTTCACGGGCTAGCAGTCACTACGAGCAGTACTTC	TRBV27	TRBJ2-7	15	-
CASSLGRTSGNEQYF	TGTGCCAGCAGCCTAGGGAGGACTAGCGGGAACGAGCAGTACTTC	TRBV5-4	TRBJ2-7	15	TRBD2
CASSLTDSYEQYF	TGTGCCAGCAGTTTAACGGACAGCTACGAGCAGTACTTC	TRBV27	TRBJ2-7	13	-
CSAEGSYEQYF	TGCAGTGCCGAGGGCTCCTACGAGCAGTACTTC	TRBV20-1	TRBJ2-7	11	-
CSVEEPGITYEQYF	TGCAGCGTTGAAGAACCGGGAATCACCTACGAGCAGTACTTC	TRBV29-1	TRBJ2-7	14	-
CASSRSDFAGRANEQYF	TGTGCCAGCTCACGTAGTGACTTTGCGGGGAGGGCCAACGAGCAGTACTTC	TRBV18	TRBJ2-7	17	TRBD2
CSAQGNEQFF	TGCAGTGCACAGGGGAATGAGCAGTTCTTC	TRBV20-1	TRBJ2-1	10	TRBD1
CAWSEQRNTIYF	TGTGCCTGGAGTGAACAGCGAAACACCATATATTTT	TRBV30	TRBJ1-3	12	-
CASSLDTGLYGYTF	TGCGCCAGCAGCTTGGATACAGGGCTGTATGGCTACACCTTC	TRBV5-1	TRBJ1-2	14	-
CASSSFQGTESDF	TGCGCCAGCAGCTCCTTCCAGGGGACGGAGTCAGACTTC	TRBV5-1	TRBJ2-7	13	-
CASSLAPEAVYGYTF	TGTGCCAGCAGCTTAGCGCCGGAGGCAGTCTATGGCTACACCTTC	TRBV7-9	TRBJ1-2	15	-
CASTSSPGEVKYF	TGTGCCAGCACCTCTTCCCCCGGGGAGGTTAAGTACTTC	TRBV5-8	TRBJ2-7	13	-
CASSYSPSGTGVEQYF	TGTGCCAGCAGTTACTCGCCCTCCGGGACAGGGGTCGAGCAGTACTTC	TRBV6-5	TRBJ2-7	16	TRBD1
CASSSGSWQETQYF	TGTGCCAGCAGCTCGGGGTCCTGGCAAGAGACCCAGTACTTC	TRBV7-2	TRBJ2-5	14	-
CAWSSWTGAGSSGNTIYF	TGTGCCTGGAGTAGTTGGACAGGGGCCGGGAGCTCTGGAAACACCATATATTTT	TRBV30	TRBJ1-3	18	TRBD1
CASSAGQFMNTEAFF	TGTGCCAGCAGCGCGGGACAGTTCATGAACACTGAAGCTTTCTTT	TRBV11-2	TRBJ1-1	15	TRBD1
CARSWADEQFF	TGCGCCAGAAGCTGGGCCGATGAGCAGTTCTTC	TRBV4-1	TRBJ2-1	11	-
CAISAVTGGNEQYF	TGTGCCATCAGTGCCGTGACAGGGGGCAACGAGCAGTACTTC	TRBV10-3	TRBJ2-7	14	TRBD1
CASSPGGSTEAFF	TGCGCCAGCAGTCCGGGGGGTAGCACTGAAGCTTTCTTT	TRBV10-2	TRBJ1-1	13	-
CASSPQGGATGELFF	TGTGCCAGCAGCCCACAGGGGGGGGCGACCGGGGAGCTGTTTTTT	TRBV9	TRBJ2-2	15	-
CALTTGAYEQYF	TGTGCCTTGACTACCGGCGCCTACGAGCAGTACTTC	TRBV30	TRBJ2-7	12	-
CASSPGLAGGETQYF	TGCGCCAGCAGCCCCGGCCTAGCGGGAGGTGAGACCCAGTACTTC	TRBV5-1	TRBJ2-5	15	TRBD2
CSVGQGAGETQYF	TGCAGCGTTGGACAGGGGGCAGGGGAGACCCAGTACTTC	TRBV29-1	TRBJ2-5	13	TRBD1
CASKRGLPNNEQFF	TGTGCCAGCAAAAGGGGACTGCCTAACAATGAGCAGTTCTTC	TRBV2	TRBJ2-1	14	-
CASSVSSVNTGELFF	TGTGCCAGCAGCGTATCCAGCGTGAACACCGGGGAGCTGTTTTTT	TRBV9	TRBJ2-2	15	-
CSVWDRGSAYEQYF	TGCAGCGTTTGGGACAGGGGTTCGGCCTACGAGCAGTACTTC	TRBV29-1	TRBJ2-7	14	TRBD1
CASSESAGENSPLHF	TGTGCCAGCAGTGAAAGTGCAGGGGAGAATTCACCCCTCCACTTT	TRBV6-1	TRBJ1-6	15	-
CASTGDAYEQYF	TGTGCCAGCACGGGGGACGCCTACGAGCAGTACTTC	TRBV6-6	TRBJ2-7	12	-
CAWRGGLAGGAYEQYF	TGTGCCTGGAGAGGGGGACTAGCGGGAGGAGCCTACGAGCAGTACTTC	TRBV30	TRBJ2-7	16	TRBD2
CASRIAGPTDTQYF	TGCGCCAGCAGAATAGCGGGACCAACAGATACGCAGTATTTT	TRBV5-1	TRBJ2-3	14	TRBD2
CASSGDPDQPQHF	TGTGCCAGCAGCGGAGATCCGGATCAGCCCCAGCATTTT	TRBV7-2	TRBJ1-5	13	-